Given below is one T cell receptor (beta chain) in context. Its recognized antigen is unknown. There are no base qualities to consult, and no much larger clone falls within one base. The data belong to a study of Ad26.COV2.S vaccination and SARS-CoV-2 variants (dated by TCRdb to the early 2020s). About the study as a whole: Vaccine-arm donors were drawn from COV1001, a multicentre, randomized, double-blind, placebo-controlled phase I-IIa trial of Ad26.COV2.S in healthy adults. The specificity and breadth of SARS-CoV-2-reactive T cell receptors after Ad26.COV2.S vaccination were assessed by TCRbeta repertoire sequencing. Dosing of Ad26.COV2.S was intramuscular, at either 5x10^10 or 1x10^11 viral particles, delivered as one shot or as two shots spaced 56 days apart. Blinding of investigators to trial group allocation was maintained during experiments and outcome assessment. A total of roughly 30 samples were included in the TCR-sequenced set, comprising about 20 Ad26.COV2.S vaccine recipients, 5 placebo recipients and 8 SARS-CoV-2 convalescent individuals. Trial participants were randomized into five groups of five, in which low-dose or high-dose Ad26.COV2.S was given once or twice, or placebo was given on both occasions. The research as a whole found: Comparing responses between vaccine doses or regimens was not something the study was powered to do. After vaccination, substantial breadth of spike-specific CD8+ and CD4+ T cell responses was reported. Non-spike TCR breadth was comparable between vaccine and placebo recipients, consistent with the vaccine containing only spike. Ad26.COV2.S recipients had higher spike-specific TCR breadth than placebo recipients (P = 0.0014). It was noted by the authors that total T cell responses may have been underestimated by the TCR breadth and depth analyses.

TCRbeta CDR3 regions were sequenced with the immunoSEQ Assay. After extraction, genomic DNA underwent amplification by bias-controlled multiplex PCR, followed by high-throughput sequencing. The authors processed their data as follows. Collapsing and filtering of sequences were performed to quantify the absolute abundance of each unique TCRbeta CDR3 region. T cell fraction was estimated by normalizing TCRbeta template counts to usable DNA, which was measured by amplifying reference genes present in all nucleated cells. Repertoire TCRs were annotated as SARS-CoV-2-specific when V gene, CDR3 amino acid sequence and J gene were exactly matched to a known reactive TCR set. MIRA supplied the reference SARS-CoV-2 TCR set, which was filtered for enrichment in COVID-19-positive ImmuneCODE repertoires so that public or cross-reactive TCRs were removed. Using the MIRA antigens, annotated TCRs were further analysed by specific ORF or by position within an ORF. Depth was the summed frequency of annotated unique rearrangements, while breadth was defined as annotated unique rearrangements over total unique productive rearrangements. TCR breadth was compared between groups using two-sided Wilcoxon rank-sum tests. Here the immuneACCESS table is served through TCRdb, limited to in-frame sequences with V and J called. Missing clones are a known gap in these copies; in checked studies unresolved V genes cover under half, and the rest lacks a known reason. D and trimming were read from the DNA, whereas the V and J calls and clone size are those reported in that table. In all, the sample holds almost 400,000 clones, and about nine tenths of those were seen once. Together, the top ten hold approximately 1.9% of the sample.

The treatment or condition label for this specimen denotes: about 20 received Ad26.COV2.S at low or high dose, single or two shots; roughly five received placebo; per-sample allocation not given. For vaccine and placebo recipients, repertoires were sequenced using samples collected on day 63 after the first injection. Cohort 1b enrolled some 25 adults aged 18-55 years at a single site in Boston, USA, between 29 July and 7 August 2020. Ad26.COV2.S was a replication-incompetent adenovirus type 26 vector that expressed a prefusion-stabilized SARS-CoV-2 spike protein derived from the original Wuhan strain. At the junction V is shortened by 4 bases and J by 9 bases, with 16 bases in between. CDR1 and CDR2 were assigned from the germline V gene (reference sequence) as GTSNPN and SVGIG. The CDR3, cysteine through phenylalanine, is 14 amino acids long. Kept here is only the CDR3 DNA, which spans 42 bases and is read in frame from base 1.

The sequences come from peripheral blood, collected in a trial of Ad26.COV2.S vaccine versus placebo. The clonotype was recovered from a person between 18 and 60 years old who received the Ad26.COV2.S COVID-19 vaccine or a placebo. The chain links TRBV30 with TRBJ1-6; the D gene remains uncertain. The encoded CDR3 is CAWNPGIIGSPLHF. The nucleotide sequence reads TGTGCCTGGAATCCGGGGATAATAGGTTCACCCCTCCACTTT.